What follows is one T cell receptor (beta chain) and its context. Its antigen is undetermined. These data are taken from a study of CD8 T cells in ankylosing spondylitis. Study-wide findings and caveats: Ankylosing spondylitis blood appeared to carry a characteristic TCR beta motif of 7 or 8 highly homologous variants.

One entry per CDR3 protein results from TCRdb running MiXCR on the 5' RACE reads. The data show approximately 200,000 distinct CDR3 sequences, around 13% seen once. The germline V and J ends were trimmed by 2 bases and 0 bases, with 7 bases remaining between them. The CDR3 runs to 14 residues. Per germline, CDR1 MGHRA and CDR2 YSYEKL. The sample consisted of blood, either unsorted or a sorted T cell fraction (not recorded which). This receptor was obtained from a male donor with ankylosing spondylitis or in good health (not recorded which). The rearrangement joins TRBV4-1 to TRBJ1-1; tentative D call: TRBD1 (5 bases). The DNA of the CDR3 is TGCGCCAGCAGCCAACAGGGTATGAACACTGAAGCTTTCTTT. Translating gives CASSQQGMNTEAFF.